This entry concerns a single TCR beta chain. In the original analysis: From reference gene primer amplification, estimates of nucleated cell counts were derived. This table comes from immunoSEQ multiplex PCR, and its TCRdb copy is limited to in-frame clones, with some not included. The V and J calls and clone size are taken from that table; D and trimming were inferred from the DNA. The sample yields fewer than 200,000 clones, approximately 84% seen once. The data are from a study of blood T cell repertoires in COVID-19. Overall study: Researchers got acute and convalescent COVID-19 samples from the United States, Italy and Spain.

V was cut by 4 bases and J by 6 bases, with 9 bases left in between. CDR3 length: 13 residues. Looked up from germline, CDR1 is SGHAT and CDR2 is FQNNGV. The sample consisted of peripheral blood. The genes are TRBV11-2 and TRBJ2-2, with D possibly being TRBD1 (5 bases). This clonotype was obtained from a man aged 40-50 years who had recovered from COVID-19. CDR3 in amino acids: CASSSRGAGELFF. The CDR3 region has the DNA TGTGCCAGCAGCTCAAGGGGTGCCGGGGAGCTGTTTTTT.